The T cell receptor beta chain under discussion was sequenced for a study of CD8 T cells in ankylosing spondylitis. Notes on the study in general: CD8+ cells made up the disease-linked clones, which were relatively rare in peripheral blood. Ankylosing spondylitis blood seemed to carry a telltale TCR beta motif made of fewer than ten highly homologous variants. Previously reported in reactive arthritis synovial fluid and blood were some of the motif variants. Disease-linked clones reportedly showed significant enrichment in matched ankylosing spondylitis synovial fluid.

TCRdb used MiXCR to reprocess the 5' RACE reads, holding one entry per CDR3 protein. This sample has roughly 370,000 distinct CDR3 sequences, with about 20% found just once. This clonotype was counted ten times or more. The antigen remains unidentified. Germline values: CDR1 DFQATT, CDR2 SNEGSKA (reference sequence). The CDR3 runs 14 residues. Trimming removed 5 bases at V and 0 bases at J, with 8 bases between. Specimen: blood, either unsorted or a sorted T cell fraction (not recorded which). This chain links TRBV20-1 with TRBJ2-6; D unclear. This TCR derives from a male donor with ankylosing spondylitis. CDR3 sequence reads: CSAPTDSGANVLTF. The CDR3 region has the DNA TGCAGTGCTCCGACGGACTCTGGGGCCAACGTCCTGACTTTC.